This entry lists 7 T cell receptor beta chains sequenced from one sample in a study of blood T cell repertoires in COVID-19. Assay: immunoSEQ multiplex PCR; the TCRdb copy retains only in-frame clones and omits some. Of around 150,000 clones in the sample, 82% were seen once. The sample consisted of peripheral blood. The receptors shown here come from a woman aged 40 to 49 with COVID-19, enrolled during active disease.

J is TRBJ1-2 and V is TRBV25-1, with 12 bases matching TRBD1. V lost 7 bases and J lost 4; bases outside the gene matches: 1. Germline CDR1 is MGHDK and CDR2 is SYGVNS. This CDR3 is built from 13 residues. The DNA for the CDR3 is TGTGCCAGCACGGGACAGGGGGCCTATGGCTACACCTTC. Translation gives CASTGQGAYGYTF.

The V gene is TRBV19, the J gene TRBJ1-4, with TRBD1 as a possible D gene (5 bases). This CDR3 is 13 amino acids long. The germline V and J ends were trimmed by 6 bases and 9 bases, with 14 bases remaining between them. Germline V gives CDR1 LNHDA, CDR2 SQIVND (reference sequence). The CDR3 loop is CASSRDSTKKLFF. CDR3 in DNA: TGTGCCAGTAGCCGTGACAGCACCAAAAAACTGTTTTTT. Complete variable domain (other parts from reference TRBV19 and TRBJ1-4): DGGITQSPKYLFRKEGQNVTLSCEQNLNHDAMYWYRQDPGQGLRLIYYSQIVNDFQKGDIAEGYSVSREKKESFPLTVTSAQKNPTAFYLCASSRDSTKKLFFGSGTQLSVL.

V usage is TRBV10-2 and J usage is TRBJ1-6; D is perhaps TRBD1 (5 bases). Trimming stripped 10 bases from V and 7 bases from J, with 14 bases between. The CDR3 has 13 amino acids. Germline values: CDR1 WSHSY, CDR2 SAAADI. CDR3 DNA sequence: TGCGCCACCTCGGGGGTGGTAAATTCACCCCTCCACTTT. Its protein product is CATSGVVNSPLHF.

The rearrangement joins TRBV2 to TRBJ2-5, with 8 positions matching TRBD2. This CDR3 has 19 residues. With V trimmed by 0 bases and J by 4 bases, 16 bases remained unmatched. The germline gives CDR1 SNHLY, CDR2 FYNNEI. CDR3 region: CASSEAGSGLAGLGETQYF. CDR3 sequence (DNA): TGTGCCAGCAGTGAAGCAGGTTCAGGCTTAGCGGGACTGGGAGAGACCCAGTACTTC. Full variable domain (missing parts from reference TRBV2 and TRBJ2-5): EPEVTQTPSHQVTQMGQEVILRCVPISNHLYFYWYRQILGQKVEFLVSFYNNEISEKSEIFDDQFSVERPDGSNFTLKIRSTKLEDSAMYFCASSEAGSGLAGLGETQYFGPGTRLLVL.

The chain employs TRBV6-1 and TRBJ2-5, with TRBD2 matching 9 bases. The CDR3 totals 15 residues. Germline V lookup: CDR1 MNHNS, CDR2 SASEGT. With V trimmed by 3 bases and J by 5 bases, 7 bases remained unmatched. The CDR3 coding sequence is TGTGCCAGCAGTGACAGGGGACTAGCAGGGGAGACCCAGTACTTC. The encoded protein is CASSDRGLAGETQYF.

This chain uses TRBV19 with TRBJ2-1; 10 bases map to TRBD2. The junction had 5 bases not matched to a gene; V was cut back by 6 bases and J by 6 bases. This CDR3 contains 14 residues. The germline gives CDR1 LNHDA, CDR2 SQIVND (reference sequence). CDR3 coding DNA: TGTGCCAGTAGGCTAGCGGGAGTAGGCAATGAGCAGTTCTTC. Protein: CASRLAGVGNEQFF. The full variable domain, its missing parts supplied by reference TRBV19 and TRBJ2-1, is DGGITQSPKYLFRKEGQNVTLSCEQNLNHDAMYWYRQDPGQGLRLIYYSQIVNDFQKGDIAEGYSVSREKKESFPLTVTSAQKNPTAFYLCASRLAGVGNEQFFGPGTRLTVL.

The chain's CDR3 is CASTIVTGDYGYTF. The CDR3 nucleotides read TGTGCCAGCACCATCGTCACAGGGGACTATGGCTACACCTTC. The rearrangement uses TRBV28 and TRBJ1-2; 7 positions agree with TRBD1. This CDR3 is built from 14 residues. Unmatched junction bases numbered 8, after V lost 7 bases and J lost 3 bases. The germline V gene has CDR1 MDHEN and CDR2 SYDVKM.